This T cell receptor beta chain is drawn from a study of tissue T cells after allogeneic stem cell transplantation. TCRdb's table, derived via immunoSEQ multiplex PCR, lists solely in-frame clones and lacks some. This sample carries a few thousand clones, over 60% of them seen once, and the ten largest clones take 22%. Adult allogeneic hematopoietic cell transplant recipients with steroid-refractory graft-versus-host disease were prospectively enrolled for research autopsy. The CDR3 length is 16 residues. CDR1 SGHRS and CDR2 YFSETQ come from the germline V gene. V shed 3 bases and J shed 0 bases, with 13 bases lying between them.

Specimen: jejunal tissue, collected at autopsy. The rearrangement uses TRBV5-1 and TRBJ2-4; D possibly corresponds to TRBD1 (6 bases). This TCR derives from a male patient aged 60 or older with steroid-refractory graft-versus-host disease after an allogeneic stem cell transplant. The graft donor may have given rise to some T cells. CDR3 loop: CASSSGQTLAKNIQYF. CDR3 DNA: TGCGCCAGCAGCTCAGGACAGACTTTAGCCAAAAACATTCAGTACTTC.